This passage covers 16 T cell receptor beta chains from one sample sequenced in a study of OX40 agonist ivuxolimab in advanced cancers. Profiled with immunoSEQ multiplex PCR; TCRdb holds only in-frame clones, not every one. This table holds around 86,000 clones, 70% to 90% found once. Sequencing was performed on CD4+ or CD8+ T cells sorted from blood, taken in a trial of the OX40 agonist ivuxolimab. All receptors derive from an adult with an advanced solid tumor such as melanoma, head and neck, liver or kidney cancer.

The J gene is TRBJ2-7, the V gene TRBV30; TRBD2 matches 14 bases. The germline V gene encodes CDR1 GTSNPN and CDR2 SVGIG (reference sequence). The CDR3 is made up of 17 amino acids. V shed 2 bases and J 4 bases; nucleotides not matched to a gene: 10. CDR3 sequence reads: CAWSTRLAGGLRYEQYF. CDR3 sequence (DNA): TGTGCCTGGAGTACCAGACTAGCGGGAGGGCTTAGGTACGAGCAGTACTTC.

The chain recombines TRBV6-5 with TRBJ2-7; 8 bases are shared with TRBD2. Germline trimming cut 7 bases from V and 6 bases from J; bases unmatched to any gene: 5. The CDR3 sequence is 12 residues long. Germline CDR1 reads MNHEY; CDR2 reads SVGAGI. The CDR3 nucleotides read TGTGCCAGCACCTCGGGAGGGGTCGAGCAGTACTTC. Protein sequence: CASTSGGVEQYF.

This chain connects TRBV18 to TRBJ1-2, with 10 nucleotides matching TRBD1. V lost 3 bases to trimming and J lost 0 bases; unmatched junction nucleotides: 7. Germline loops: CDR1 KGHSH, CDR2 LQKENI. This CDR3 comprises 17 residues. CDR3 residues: CASSPGTGALSNYGYTF. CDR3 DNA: TGTGCCAGCTCACCGGGGACAGGGGCCCTCTCTAACTATGGCTACACCTTC.

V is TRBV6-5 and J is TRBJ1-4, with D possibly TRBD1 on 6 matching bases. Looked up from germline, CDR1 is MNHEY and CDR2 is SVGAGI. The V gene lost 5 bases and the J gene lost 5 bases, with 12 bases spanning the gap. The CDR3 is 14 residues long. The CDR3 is CASSRTDPNEKLFF. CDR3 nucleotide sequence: TGTGCCAGCAGTCGGACAGACCCGAATGAAAAACTGTTTTTT.

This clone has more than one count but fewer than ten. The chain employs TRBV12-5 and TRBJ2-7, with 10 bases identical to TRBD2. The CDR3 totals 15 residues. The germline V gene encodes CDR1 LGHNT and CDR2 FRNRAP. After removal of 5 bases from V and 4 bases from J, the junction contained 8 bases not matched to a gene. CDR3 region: CASGPNSGRPYEQYF. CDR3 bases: TGTGCTAGTGGTCCCAATAGCGGGAGGCCGTACGAGCAGTACTTC.

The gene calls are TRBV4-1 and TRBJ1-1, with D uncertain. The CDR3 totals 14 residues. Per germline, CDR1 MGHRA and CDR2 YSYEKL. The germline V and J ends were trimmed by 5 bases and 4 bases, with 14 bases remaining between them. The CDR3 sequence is CASSFQPVGTEAFF. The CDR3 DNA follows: TGCGCCAGCAGCTTCCAGCCGGTGGGCACTGAAGCTTTCTTT.

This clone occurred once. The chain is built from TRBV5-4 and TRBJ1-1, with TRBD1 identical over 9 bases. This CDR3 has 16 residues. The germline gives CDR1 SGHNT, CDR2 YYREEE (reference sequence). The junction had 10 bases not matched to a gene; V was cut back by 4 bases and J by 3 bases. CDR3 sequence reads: CASSPEPDRGYTEAFF. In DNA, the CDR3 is TGTGCCAGCAGCCCCGAACCGGACAGGGGATACACTGAAGCTTTCTTT. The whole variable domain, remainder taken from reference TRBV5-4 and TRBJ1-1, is ETGVTQSPTHLIKTRGQQVTLRCSSQSGHNTVSWYQQALGQGPQFIFQYYREEENGRGNFPPRFSGLQFPNYSSELNVNALELDDSALYLCASSPEPDRGYTEAFFGQGTRLTVV.

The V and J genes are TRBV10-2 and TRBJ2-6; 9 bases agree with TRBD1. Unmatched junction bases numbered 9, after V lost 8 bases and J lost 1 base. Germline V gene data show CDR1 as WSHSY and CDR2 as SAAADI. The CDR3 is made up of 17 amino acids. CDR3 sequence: CASRRDRAVSGANVLTF. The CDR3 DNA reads TGCGCCAGCCGAAGGGACAGGGCCGTTTCTGGGGCCAACGTCCTGACTTTC.

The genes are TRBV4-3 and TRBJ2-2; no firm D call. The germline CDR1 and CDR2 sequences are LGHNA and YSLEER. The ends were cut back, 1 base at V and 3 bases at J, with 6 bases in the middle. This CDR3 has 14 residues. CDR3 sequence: CASSQVRDTGELFF. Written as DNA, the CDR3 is TGCGCCAGCAGCCAAGTTAGGGACACCGGGGAGCTGTTTTTT.

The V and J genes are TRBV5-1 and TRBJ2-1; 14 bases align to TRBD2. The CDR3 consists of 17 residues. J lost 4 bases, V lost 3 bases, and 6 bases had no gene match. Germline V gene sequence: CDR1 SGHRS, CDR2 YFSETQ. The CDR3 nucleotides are TGCGCCAGCAGCTCTTCCGGGACTAGCGGGAGTTACAATGAGCAGTTCTTC. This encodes CASSSSGTSGSYNEQFF. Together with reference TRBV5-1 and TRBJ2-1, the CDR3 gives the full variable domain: KAGVTQTPRYLIKTRGQQVTLSCSPISGHRSVSWYQQTPGQGLQFLFEYFSETQRNKGNFPGRFSGRQFSNSRSEMNVSTLELGDSALYLCASSSSGTSGSYNEQFFGPGTRLTVL.

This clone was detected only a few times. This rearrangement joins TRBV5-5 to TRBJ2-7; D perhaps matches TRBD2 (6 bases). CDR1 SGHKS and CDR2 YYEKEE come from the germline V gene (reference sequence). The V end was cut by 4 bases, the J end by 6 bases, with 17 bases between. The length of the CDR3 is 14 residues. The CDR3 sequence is CASSPGHGGSEQYF. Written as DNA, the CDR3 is TGTGCCAGCAGCCCTGGACACGGAGGGAGCGAGCAGTACTTC.

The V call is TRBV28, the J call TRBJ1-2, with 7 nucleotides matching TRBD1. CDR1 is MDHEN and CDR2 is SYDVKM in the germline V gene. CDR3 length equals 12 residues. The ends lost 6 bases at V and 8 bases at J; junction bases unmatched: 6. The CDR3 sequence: CASRLQGYGYTF. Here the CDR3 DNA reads TGTGCCAGCAGACTACAGGGGTACGGCTACACCTTC.

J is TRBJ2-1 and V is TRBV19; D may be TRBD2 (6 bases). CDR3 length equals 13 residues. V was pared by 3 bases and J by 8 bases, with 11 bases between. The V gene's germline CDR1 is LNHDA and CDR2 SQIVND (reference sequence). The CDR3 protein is CASSMLSSDEQFF. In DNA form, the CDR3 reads TGTGCCAGTAGTATGTTATCTAGCGATGAGCAGTTCTTC.

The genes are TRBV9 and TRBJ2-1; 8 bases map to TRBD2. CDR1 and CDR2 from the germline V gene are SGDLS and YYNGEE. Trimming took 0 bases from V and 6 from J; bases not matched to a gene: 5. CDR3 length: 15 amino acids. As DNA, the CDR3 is TGTGCCAGCAGCGTAGCGTCTAGCGGGTTCAATGAGCAGTTCTTC. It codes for CASSVASSGFNEQFF.

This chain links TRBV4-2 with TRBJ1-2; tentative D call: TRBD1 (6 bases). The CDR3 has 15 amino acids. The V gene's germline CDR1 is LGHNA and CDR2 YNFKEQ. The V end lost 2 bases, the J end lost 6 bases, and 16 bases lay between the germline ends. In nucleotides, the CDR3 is TGTGCCAGCAGCCAAAGGGGGGTAATAGAGGATGGCTACACCTTC. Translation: CASSQRGVIEDGYTF.

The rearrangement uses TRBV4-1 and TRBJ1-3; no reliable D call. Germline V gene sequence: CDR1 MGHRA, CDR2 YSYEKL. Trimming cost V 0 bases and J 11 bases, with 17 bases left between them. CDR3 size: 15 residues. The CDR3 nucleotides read TGCGCCAGCAGCCAAGATCCGGAGTCCCCAGGCGCCATATATTTT. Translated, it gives CASSQDPESPGAIYF.